Listed here are 26 T cell receptor beta chains from one sample, sequenced in a study of T cells in Graves' hyperthyroidism and ophthalmopathy. From RNA transcripts, TCR beta CDR3 regions were amplified. With the HTBI primer set, the TCR CDR3 went through a first round of RT-PCR. TCRdb itself ran the multiplex PCR reads through MiXCR, one entry per CDR3 protein. This sample has around 800,000 distinct CDR3 sequences, with around 39% found just once. The sample was blood. Receptor source: a man between 18 and 29 years old with Graves' hyperthyroidism.

The V call is TRBV5-6, the J call TRBJ1-1; no clear D. The CDR3 length is 14 residues. Germline CDR1 and CDR2: SGHDT and YYEEEE. The V end was cut by 2 bases, the J end by 8 bases, with 16 bases between. The CDR3 region is CASSLVPQGLEAFF. The CDR3 DNA is TGTGCCAGCAGCTTAGTTCCCCAAGGGCTGGAAGCTTTCTTT.

This clonotype was seen a few times. V and J are TRBV7-9 and TRBJ2-2, with TRBD1 as a possible D gene (6 bases). Trimming took 1 base from V and 5 from J, leaving 11 bases between them. The CDR3 spans 15 residues. The germline gives CDR1 SEHNR, CDR2 FQNEAQ (reference sequence). The CDR3 DNA follows: TGTGCCAGCAGCTTAGGCAGGGGTGCAACCGGGGAGCTGTTTTTT. Translated: CASSLGRGATGELFF.

This clonotype occurred once. CDR3 coding DNA: TGTGCCAGCAACTTTGACGTGGGGAACACTGAAGCTTTCTTT. Residues: CASNFDVGNTEAFF. The chain employs TRBV25-1 and TRBJ1-1; no reliable D call. Germline lookup yields CDR1 MGHDK and CDR2 SYGVNS. CDR3 length: 14 residues. V was clipped by 7 bases and J by 1 base, with 13 bases between them.

This clonotype was observed many times. The gene calls are TRBV2 and TRBJ2-7, with 9 bases aligning to TRBD1. In germline, CDR1 is SNHLY, CDR2 FYNNEI. The CDR3 is made up of 13 amino acids. J gave up 5 bases and V 9 bases, and 8 bases lay outside the gene matches. Written as DNA, the CDR3 is TGTGCCAGTAAGGACAGGGGACACCACGAGCAGTACTTC. This encodes CASKDRGHHEQYF.

This clonotype was recorded at least ten times. The chain couples TRBV7-2 to TRBJ1-6; D gene ambiguous. CDR1 SGHTA and CDR2 FQGNSA come from the germline V gene. The V end was cut by 5 bases, the J end by 5 bases, with 10 bases between. This CDR3 is 14 amino acids long. The CDR3 spells CASSPTVNNSPLHF. CDR3 coding DNA: TGTGCCAGCAGCCCCACGGTTAATAATTCACCCCTCCACTTT.

The chain couples TRBV9 to TRBJ2-7, with D possibly being TRBD1 (6 bases). The CDR3 extends over 15 amino acids. The germline CDR1 and CDR2 sequences are SGDLS and YYNGEE. The V gene lost 0 bases and the J gene lost 3 bases, with 13 bases spanning the gap. As DNA, the CDR3 is TGTGCCAGCAGCGTAGCTCCGACAGGACTCTACGAGCAGTACTTC. It encodes CASSVAPTGLYEQYF.

The chain is built from TRBV7-9 and TRBJ1-4; a possible D gene is TRBD1 (5 bases). Trimming left V 6 bases short and J 8 bases short, with 19 bases between. The germline V gene has CDR1 SEHNR and CDR2 FQNEAQ (reference sequence). CDR3 length: 15 amino acids. CDR3 residues: CASSYSPRVGEKLFF. CDR3 nucleotides: TGTGCCAGCAGTTACTCCCCCAGGGTAGGGGAAAAACTGTTTTTT.

The chain carries TRBV11-2 and TRBJ1-4; D gene unclear. The CDR3 length is 16 residues. Germline lookup yields CDR1 SGHAT and CDR2 FQNNGV. V was pared by 5 bases and J by 4 bases, with 17 bases between. CDR3 residues: CASSPAAWYSNEKLFF. As DNA, the CDR3 is TGTGCCAGCAGCCCGGCTGCGTGGTACAGTAATGAAAAACTGTTTTTT.

This clonotype has at least ten counts. V and J are TRBV2 and TRBJ1-6, with D unclear. CDR3 length: 15 residues. V lost 2 bases and J lost 7, with 12 bases in between. Germline CDR1 is SNHLY and CDR2 is FYNNEI. CDR3 region: CASSESRVENSPLHF. CDR3 sequence (DNA): TGTGCCAGCAGTGAAAGTCGGGTCGAGAATTCACCCCTCCACTTT.

This clonotype was seen many times. The chain is built from TRBV19 and TRBJ1-4; D is unresolved. V lost 3 bases to trimming and J lost 4 bases, with 6 bases between them. This CDR3 has 13 amino acids. Germline loops: CDR1 LNHDA, CDR2 SQIVND (reference sequence). The CDR3 nucleotides read TGTGCCAGTAGTATTCTCCTTAATGAAAAACTGTTTTTT. It codes for CASSILLNEKLFF.

This clonotype has at least ten counts. In DNA form, the CDR3 reads TGCAGTGCTAGAGACGTAGCGGGCTGGGAGACCCAGTACTTC. It encodes CSARDVAGWETQYF. V and J are TRBV20-1 and TRBJ2-5, with 7 bases lining up with TRBD2. Germline CDR1 DFQATT, CDR2 SNEGSKA (reference sequence). Losses at the gene ends were 0 bases for V and 5 bases for J; bases not matched to a gene: 6. The CDR3 totals 14 residues.

The table lists this clonotype with many counts. The V and J genes are TRBV7-6 and TRBJ2-2; tentatively, D is TRBD1 (6 bases). Deletions cut 5 bases from V and 4 bases from J, with 11 bases between. The CDR3 sequence is 14 residues long. Germline-derived CDR1 and CDR2 are SGHVS and FNYEAQ. CDR3: CASSPGQTTGELFF. CDR3 DNA sequence: TGTGCCAGCAGCCCTGGACAGACCACCGGGGAGCTGTTTTTT. Using reference TRBV7-6 and TRBJ2-2 for the parts outside the CDR3, the full variable domain is GAGVSQSPRYKVTKRGQDVALRCDPISGHVSLYWYRQALGQGPEFLTYFNYEAQQDKSGLPNDRFSAERPEGSISTLTIQRTEQRDSAMYRCASSPGQTTGELFFGEGSRLTVL.

This clonotype was counted ten times or more. The V and J genes are TRBV2 and TRBJ1-5, with D unresolved. Germline CDR1 is SNHLY and CDR2 is FYNNEI. Trimming cost V 2 bases and J 6 bases, with 5 bases left between them. The CDR3 is 12 amino acids. CDR3 sequence (DNA): TGTGCCAGCAGTGAAAAGATTCAGCCCCAGCATTTT. This translates into CASSEKIQPQHF. The complete variable domain, with remaining parts taken from reference TRBV2 and TRBJ1-5, reads EPEVTQTPSHQVTQMGQEVILRCVPISNHLYFYWYRQILGQKVEFLVSFYNNEISEKSEIFDDQFSVERPDGSNFTLKIRSTKLEDSAMYFCASSEKIQPQHFGDGTRLSIL.

The CDR3 is CASFGQGKVGSPLHF. As DNA, the CDR3 is TGTGCCAGCTTCGGACAGGGGAAAGTAGGATCACCCCTCCACTTT. The V and J genes are TRBV6-1 and TRBJ1-6; 9 bases fit TRBD1. Trimming took 8 bases from V and 10 from J; bases not matched to a gene: 12. The CDR3 has 15 residues. The germline CDR1 and CDR2 sequences are MNHNS and SASEGT.

V and J are TRBV11-1 and TRBJ2-7; 10 nucleotides agree with TRBD2. The CDR3 consists of 15 residues. V shed 5 bases and J 2 bases; nucleotides not matched to a gene: 6. Germline CDR1 reads SGHAT; CDR2 reads FQDESV (reference sequence). For the CDR3, the DNA is TGTGCCAGCAGCCATCGGACTAGCGGTACCTACGAGCAGTACTTC. Its translation is CASSHRTSGTYEQYF. Using reference TRBV11-1 and TRBJ2-7 for the parts outside the CDR3, the full variable domain is EAEVAQSPRYKITEKSQAVAFWCDPISGHATLYWYRQILGQGPELLVQFQDESVVDDSQLPKDRFSAERLKGVDSTLKIQPAELGDSAMYLCASSHRTSGTYEQYFGPGTRLTVT.

The gene calls are TRBV25-1 and TRBJ1-4; TRBD1 agrees at 8 bases. There are 16 residues in the CDR3. Germline values: CDR1 MGHDK, CDR2 SYGVNS. V shed 2 bases, J shed 7 bases, and the junction held 9 bases outside the gene matches. CDR3 DNA sequence: TGTGCCAGCAGTGAAGGCTGGGGGCAGGGGGCTGAAAAACTGTTTTTT. This sequence encodes CASSEGWGQGAEKLFF. The whole variable domain, remainder taken from reference TRBV25-1 and TRBJ1-4, is EADIYQTPRYLVIGTGKKITLECSQTMGHDKMYWYQQDPGMELHLIHYSYGVNSTEKGDLSSESTVSRIRTEHFPLTLESARPSHTSQYLCASSEGWGQGAEKLFFGSGTQLSVL.

The DNA for the CDR3 is TGTGCCAGCAGCTTTATGACGGGGGGACCCGATCAGCCCCAGCATTTT. Residues: CASSFMTGGPDQPQHF. The chain joins TRBV7-9 to TRBJ1-5; a possible D gene is TRBD1 (5 bases). There are 16 residues in the CDR3. Germline CDR1 SEHNR, CDR2 FQNEAQ (reference sequence). The V end lost 3 bases, the J end lost 5 bases, and 17 bases lay between the germline ends.

Remarks on this clonotype: The junction differs from germline at one of its ends, possibly a read error. The V and J genes are TRBV7-8 and TRBJ2-7; D unresolved. The V gene's germline CDR1 is SGHVS and CDR2 FQNEAQ. The CDR3 sequence is 15 residues long. The CDR3 is CAGSSGGVPSYEQYF. The CDR3 region has the DNA TGTGCCGGCAGCTCCGGTGGGGTTCCCTCCTACGAGCAGTACTTC. Full variable domain (missing parts from reference TRBV7-8 and TRBJ2-7): GAGVSQSPRYKVAKRGQDVALRCDPISGHVSLFWYQQALGQGPEFLTYFQNEAQLDKSGLPSDRFFAERPEGSVSTLKIQRTQQEDSAVYLCAGSSGGVPSYEQYFGPGTRLTVT.

The chain recombines TRBV29-1 with TRBJ2-7, with D possibly being TRBD2 (6 bases). The V gene's germline CDR1 is SQVTM and CDR2 ANQGSEA. The CDR3 sequence is 15 residues long. V dropped 0 bases and J dropped 5 bases, with 17 bases sitting between them. CDR3 bases: TGCAGCGTTGAAGACTCAGAAGGGAGGACTAACGAGCAGTACTTC. Its translation: CSVEDSEGRTNEQYF.

This rearrangement joins TRBV9 to TRBJ2-3, with no clear D. Trimming took off 0 bases at V and 2 bases at J, with 10 bases between the two ends. CDR1 and CDR2 (germline): SGDLS, YYNGEE. CDR3 length: 15 residues. CDR3 DNA sequence: TGTGCCAGCAGCGTAGAAGGGTTACTCACAGATACGCAGTATTTT. It encodes CASSVEGLLTDTQYF.

This clonotype was seen more than once but under ten times. J is TRBJ1-1 and V is TRBV9, with 8 bases fitting TRBD1. This CDR3 contains 16 residues. CDR1 and CDR2 (germline): SGDLS, YYNGEE. V gave up 0 bases and J gave up 4 bases; unmatched junction bases: 8. This CDR3 is CASSVEARGLSTEAFF. CDR3 DNA: TGTGCCAGCAGCGTAGAGGCCAGGGGGCTTTCCACTGAAGCTTTCTTT.

The rearrangement links TRBV29-1 to TRBJ1-4; the D is unclear. The CDR3 is 13 amino acids. V was clipped by 0 bases and J by 8 bases, with 10 bases between them. The germline CDR1 and CDR2 sequences are SQVTM and ANQGSEA. For the CDR3, the DNA is TGCAGCGTTGAAGACGCAGGATGGGAAAAACTGTTTTTT. Protein sequence: CSVEDAGWEKLFF.

The rearrangement uses TRBV4-2 and TRBJ2-7, with 8 bases identical to TRBD2. The germline V gene encodes CDR1 LGHNA and CDR2 YNFKEQ. Trimming at V came to 0 bases and at J to 6 bases, leaving 10 bases not matched to a gene. The CDR3 contains 16 residues. The DNA of the CDR3 is TGTGCCAGCAGCCAAGAGGGCGGATTAGCGGGAATCGAGCAGTACTTC. Its translation: CASSQEGGLAGIEQYF.

Concerning this clonotype itself: One end of the junction fails to match germline, which may point to a read error. The rearrangement joins TRBV10-3 to TRBJ1-1; tentative D call: TRBD1 (6 bases). The CDR3 spans 14 residues. Germline V gene data show CDR1 as ENHRY and CDR2 as SYGVKD. The CDR3 sequence is CVIRPTGLNTEAFF. In DNA, the CDR3 is TGTGTCATCAGACCGACAGGCTTGAACACTGAAGCTTTCTTT.

The sample holds many counts of this clonotype. This rearrangement joins TRBV7-2 to TRBJ2-7, with 8 positions matching TRBD1. The CDR3 is made up of 15 amino acids. The V gene's germline CDR1 is SGHTA and CDR2 FQGNSA. The V gene end was trimmed by 1 base and the J gene end by 5 bases; junction bases not matched to a gene: 7. The CDR3 DNA follows: TGTGCCAGCAGCTTAGGCGGGACAGGAGGTCACGAGCAGTACTTC. Translated: CASSLGGTGGHEQYF.

This clonotype occurred a few times. The CDR3 loop is CASSGDRATNEKLFF. The CDR3 region has the DNA TGCGCCAGCAGCGGGGACAGGGCAACTAATGAAAAACTGTTTTTT. J is TRBJ1-4 and V is TRBV5-1, with 9 bases lining up with TRBD1. Trimming at V came to 4 bases and at J to 0 bases, leaving 1 base not matched to a gene. The CDR3 loop spans 15 amino acids. The germline gives CDR1 SGHRS, CDR2 YFSETQ.